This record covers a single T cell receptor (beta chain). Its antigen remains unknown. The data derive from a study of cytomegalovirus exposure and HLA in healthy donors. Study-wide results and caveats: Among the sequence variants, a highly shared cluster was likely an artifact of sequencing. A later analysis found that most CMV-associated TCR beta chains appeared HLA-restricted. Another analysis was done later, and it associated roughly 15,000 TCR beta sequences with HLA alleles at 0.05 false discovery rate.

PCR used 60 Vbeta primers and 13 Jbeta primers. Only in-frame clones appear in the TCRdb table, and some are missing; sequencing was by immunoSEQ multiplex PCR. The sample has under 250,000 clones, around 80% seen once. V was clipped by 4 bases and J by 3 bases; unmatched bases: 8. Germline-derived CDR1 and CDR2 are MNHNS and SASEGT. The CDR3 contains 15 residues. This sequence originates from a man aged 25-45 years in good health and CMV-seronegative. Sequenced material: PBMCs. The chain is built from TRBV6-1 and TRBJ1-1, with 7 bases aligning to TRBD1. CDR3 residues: CASSGRKQGDTEAFF. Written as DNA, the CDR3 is TGTGCCAGCAGTGGAAGAAAGCAGGGGGACACTGAAGCTTTCTTT.